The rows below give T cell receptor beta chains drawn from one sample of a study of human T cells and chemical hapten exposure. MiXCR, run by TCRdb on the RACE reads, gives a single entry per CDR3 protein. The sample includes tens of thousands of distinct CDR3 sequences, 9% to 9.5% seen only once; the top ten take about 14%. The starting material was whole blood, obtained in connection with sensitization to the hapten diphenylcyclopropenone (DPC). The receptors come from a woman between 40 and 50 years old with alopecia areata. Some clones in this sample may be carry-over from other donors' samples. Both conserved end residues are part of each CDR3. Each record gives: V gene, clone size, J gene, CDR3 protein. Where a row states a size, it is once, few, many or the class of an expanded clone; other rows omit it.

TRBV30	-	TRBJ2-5	CAWSVGGGSQETQYF
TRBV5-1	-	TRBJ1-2	CASSSGQRLNYGYTF
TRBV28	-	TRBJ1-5	CASNSGSNQPQHF
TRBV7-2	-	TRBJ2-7	CASSPDGRGWDEQYF
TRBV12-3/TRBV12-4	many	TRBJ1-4	CASSLGPFEKLFF
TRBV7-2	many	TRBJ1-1	CASRSSLAITEAFF
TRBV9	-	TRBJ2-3	CASSEGTPSDTQYF
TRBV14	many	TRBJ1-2	CASSQGSRNYGYTF
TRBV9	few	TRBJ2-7	CASSLNNVPGSEQYF
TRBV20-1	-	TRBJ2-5	CSARLGLADAETQYF
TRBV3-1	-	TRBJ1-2	CASSQNPSGGYTF
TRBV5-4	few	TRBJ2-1	CASSSRGGPYNEQFF
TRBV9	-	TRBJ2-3	CASSVQGTVDTQYF
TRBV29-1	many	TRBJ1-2	CSVISGEGGYTF
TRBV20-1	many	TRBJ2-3	CSAVSTRRTDTQYF
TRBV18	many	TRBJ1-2	CASSPVADYGYTF
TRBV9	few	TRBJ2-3	CASSVDGRSSTDTQYF
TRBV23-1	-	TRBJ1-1	CASSQSGHRVPSSTEAFF
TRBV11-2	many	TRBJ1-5	CASSRDRNNQPQHF
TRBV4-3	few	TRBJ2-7	CASSQMTGENYEQYF
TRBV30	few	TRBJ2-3	CAWGVLRSDTQYF
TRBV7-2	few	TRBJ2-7	CASRKTSGGGEQYF
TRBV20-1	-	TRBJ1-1	CSAREGGLAAFF
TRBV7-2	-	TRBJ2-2	CASRLAGPNTGELFF
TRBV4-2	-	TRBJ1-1	CASSQLRGNINTEAFF
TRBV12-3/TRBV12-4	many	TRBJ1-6	CASRQGTYNSPLHF
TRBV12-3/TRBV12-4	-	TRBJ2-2	CASSLRQSGELFF
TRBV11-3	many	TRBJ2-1	CASSKNSGGENEQFF
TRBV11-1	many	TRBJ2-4	CASSSDRGHRAKNIQYF
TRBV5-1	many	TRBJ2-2	CASSPPAVNTGELFF
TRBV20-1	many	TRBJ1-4	CSARDILTNEKLFF
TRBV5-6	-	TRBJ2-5	CASSLRTGGGETQYF
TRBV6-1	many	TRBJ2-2	CASTPRANTGELFF
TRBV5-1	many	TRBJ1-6	CASSLGTANSPLHF
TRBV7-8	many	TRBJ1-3	CASSLGRTGSGNTIYF
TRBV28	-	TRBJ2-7	CASRGPGQGLQQYF
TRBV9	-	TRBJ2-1	CASSVSGASYNEQFF
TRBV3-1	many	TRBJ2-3	CASSQGPEGTDTQYF
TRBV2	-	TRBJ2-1	CASRERTYNEQFF
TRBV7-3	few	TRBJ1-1	CASSLTGNTEAFF
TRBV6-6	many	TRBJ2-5	CASSYTGVETQYF
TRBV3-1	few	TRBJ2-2	CASSPFRGLNTGELFF
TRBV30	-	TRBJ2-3	CAWIGEGADTQYF
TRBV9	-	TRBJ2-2	CASSADRANTVELFF
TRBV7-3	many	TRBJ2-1	CASSLLIGGNYNEQFF